This T cell receptor (beta chain) emerged from a study of CD4+ T cells in melanoma. Whole-study results and caveats: A reported correlation linked neoantigen-specific CD4+ T cells to CD8+, macrophage and B cell function.

Trimming took 2 bases from V and 5 from J, leaving 24 bases between them. CDR3 length: 18 residues. Germline V gives CDR1 WNHNN, CDR2 SYGVQD (reference sequence). Regarding this clone: Its cognate antigen is unknown.

The data were produced by immunoSEQ multiplex PCR, yet TCRdb's version contains in-frame clones alone and is incomplete. The sample consists of about 15,000 clones, 80% to 85% of them appearing once. The source material was cells from a culture (not recorded whether cultured in vitro). The J gene is TRBJ1-1, the V gene TRBV10-1; tentatively, D is TRBD1 (5 bases). This TCR derives from a human donor with melanoma. CDR3 in DNA: TGCGCCAGCAGTGAGGGGAAAGGGTTCCAGGGATCGTGGACTGAAGCTTTCTTT. It encodes CASSEGKGFQGSWTEAFF.